This T cell receptor (beta chain) was sequenced during a study of human versus mouse CDR3 diversity and MHC coevolution. Study at large: Between roughly 5.5 x 10^6 and 1.6 x 10^7 valid reads came from each sample.

This clone appeared a single time. The length of the CDR3 is 14 residues. Trimming left V 5 bases short and J 4 bases short, with 12 bases between. Germline assignment: CDR1 LNHDA and CDR2 SQIVND (reference sequence). The table came from immunoSEQ multiplex PCR; TCRdb's copy has only in-frame clones and leaves some out. The repertoire consists of tens of thousands of clones, with roughly 95% occurring once and the leading ten covering approximately 1.5%. The V gene is TRBV19, the J gene TRBJ2-4; tentatively, D is TRBD1 (5 bases). The receptor's source is a person aged 25 to 75 in good health. Source material: naive CD4+ T cells from blood. Subset of the sample: CD45RO-negative CD62L-positive naive CD4 T cells. CDR3 region: CASSDSTVKNIQYF. CDR3 DNA: TGTGCCAGTAGTGATTCGACAGTGAAAAACATTCAGTACTTC.